This record covers a single T cell receptor (beta chain). Antigen specificity is unknown. The germline gene is not matched at one end of the junction; a read error may be the cause. CDR1 is SSHAT and CDR2 is FNYEAQ in the germline V gene (reference sequence). The CDR3 totals 15 residues. Clones were sequenced by immunoSEQ multiplex PCR, and TCRdb holds only the in-frame ones, with some missing. The data hold approximately 31,000 clones, with roughly four fifths observed a single time. The data derive from a study of T cells in narcolepsy. Study-level points and caveats: Same-patient CSF and blood CD4+ T cell clonotypes included HCRT-specific and TRIB2-specific autoreactive ones. Some memory CD4+ repertoires had no autoreactive clone sequences. Autoreactive clonotypes reportedly recurred in blood of same and different patients, not controls.

Sequenced input: CD45RA- memory CD4+ T cells from PBMCs. This chain joins TRBV7-7 and TRBJ2-5; maybe TRBD2 (5 bases). The origin of this receptor is a human donor with narcolepsy. The CDR3 DNA reads TGTGCTAGCAGTCAAACCCGGGGAGCGGTAGAGACCCAGTACTTC. Amino acid sequence: CASSQTRGAVETQYF.